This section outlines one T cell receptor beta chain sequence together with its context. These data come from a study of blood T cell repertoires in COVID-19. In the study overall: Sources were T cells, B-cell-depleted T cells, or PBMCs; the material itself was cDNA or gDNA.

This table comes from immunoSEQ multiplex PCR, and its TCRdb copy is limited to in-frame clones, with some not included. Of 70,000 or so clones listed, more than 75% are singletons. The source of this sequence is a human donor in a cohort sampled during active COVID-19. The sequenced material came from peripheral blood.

CDR3 region: CASCLDVAGGNEQFF. The CDR3 DNA reads as TGTGCCAGCTGCCTCGATGTGGCGGGGGGAAATGAGCAGTTCTTC. The chain recombines TRBV11-3 with TRBJ2-1, with TRBD2 identical over 8 bases. CDR3 length equals 15 residues. After removal of 8 bases from V and 7 bases from J, the junction contained 13 bases not matched to a gene. Germline V lookup: CDR1 SGHNT, CDR2 YENEEA.